Listed here are 26 T cell receptor beta chains from one sample, sequenced in a study of T-cell reconstitution after alpha-beta-depleted transplantation in children. Preparation of the TCRbeta library used unique molecular identifiers. TCRdb re-called the PCR reads through MiXCR, storing one row per CDR3 protein. The table lists roughly 500,000 distinct CDR3 sequences, approximately 16% of them singletons. Source: PBMCs from the stem cell graft donor, taken from the stem cell graft. Every receptor here comes from a human donor who donated a stem cell graft to a child with acute lymphoblastic leukemia.

This clonotype was seen ten or more times. This chain connects TRBV12-3 or TRBV12-4 to TRBJ2-1; 8 nucleotides line up with TRBD2. The ends lost 5 bases at V and 3 bases at J; junction bases unmatched: 3. The CDR3 totals 14 residues. CDR3 protein: CASSAGTSYNEQFF. The CDR3 bases are TGTGCCAGCAGTGCCGGGACTAGCTACAATGAGCAGTTCTTC.

The V and J genes are TRBV5-1 and TRBJ2-7, with 8 nucleotides matching TRBD1. The germline CDR1 and CDR2 sequences are SGHRS and YFSETQ. Trimming cost V 5 bases and J 7 bases; bases outside gene matches: 14. The CDR3 is made up of 15 amino acids. The CDR3 sequence: CASSLAGQGLREQYF. As DNA, the CDR3 is TGCGCCAGCAGTCTCGCTGGACAGGGCCTTCGGGAGCAGTACTTC.

This clonotype was recorded a few times. The CDR3 region is CASSPPWTSGKTQYF. As DNA, the CDR3 is TGTGCCAGCAGTCCCCCCTGGACTAGCGGGAAGACCCAGTACTTC. The V call is TRBV27, the J call TRBJ2-5, with 12 bases aligning to TRBD2. This CDR3 spans 15 amino acids. Germline CDR1 is MNHEY and CDR2 is SMNVEV (reference sequence). V was pared by 5 bases and J by 6 bases, with 7 bases of the junction left unmatched.

This clonotype was recorded a few times. The chain uses TRBV6-2 or TRBV6-3 and TRBJ2-7; D unresolved. Germline CDR1 MNHEY, CDR2 SVGEGT. Trimming pared 6 bases from V and 6 bases from J, leaving 9 bases between. The CDR3 runs 11 residues. DNA of the CDR3: TGTGCCAGCAGCTCTGTCGTCGAGCAGTACTTC. Encoded protein: CASSSVVEQYF.

This clonotype has a single count. The chain employs TRBV5-1 and TRBJ1-5, with TRBD1 identical over 8 bases. Per the germline V gene, CDR1 is SGHRS and CDR2 is YFSETQ. Losses at the gene ends were 1 base for V and 6 bases for J; bases not matched to a gene: 12. The CDR3 has 17 residues. The CDR3 is CASSLIPAQGVAQPQHF. The CDR3 DNA reads as TGCGCCAGCAGCTTGATACCTGCACAGGGGGTTGCTCAGCCCCAGCATTTT. The variable domain in full, with the rest retrieved from reference TRBV5-1 and TRBJ1-5, is KAGVTQTPRYLIKTRGQQVTLSCSPISGHRSVSWYQQTPGQGLQFLFEYFSETQRNKGNFPGRFSGRQFSNSRSEMNVSTLELGDSALYLCASSLIPAQGVAQPQHFGDGTRLSIL.

The chain has TRBV20-1 and TRBJ2-3; 10 bases align to TRBD2. CDR1 is DFQATT and CDR2 is SNEGSKA in the germline V gene (reference sequence). The CDR3 runs 16 residues. The ends lost 6 bases at V and 3 bases at J; junction bases unmatched: 12. The CDR3 nucleotides are TGCAGTGCCCACGGGGTGACTAGCGGGCGTACAGATACGCAGTATTTT. The encoded protein is CSAHGVTSGRTDTQYF.

This clonotype was observed a few times. This chain joins TRBV12-3 or TRBV12-4 and TRBJ2-5; TRBD2 aligns across 7 bases. V lost 7 bases and J lost 5; bases outside the gene matches: 10. This CDR3 has 14 amino acids. CDR3 region: CASKGGRAFETQYF. In DNA, the CDR3 is TGTGCCAGCAAGGGCGGGAGAGCTTTTGAGACCCAGTACTTC.

CDR3 sequence: CASSNHASGRSTGELFF. The CDR3 DNA sequence: TGTGCCAGTAGTAACCACGCTAGCGGGAGGTCAACCGGGGAGCTGTTTTTT. The rearrangement uses TRBV19 and TRBJ2-2; TRBD2 agrees at 11 bases. The V segment lost 4 bases and the J segment 5 bases; nucleotides outside the gene matches: 9. The germline gives CDR1 LNHDA, CDR2 SQIVND (reference sequence). The CDR3 length is 17 residues.

About this clonotype itself: Compared with germline, one end of the junction differs, possibly owing to a read error. V and J are TRBV19 and TRBJ2-1, with 9 positions matching TRBD2. Germline CDR1 and CDR2: LNHDA and SQIVND (reference sequence). The CDR3 sequence is 14 residues long. CDR3 protein: CASRIAGAGVEQFF. In nucleotides, the CDR3 is TGTGCCAGTAGAATAGCGGGAGCGGGTGTTGAGCAGTTCTTC.

This clonotype occurred once. V usage is TRBV11-2 and J usage is TRBJ2-5; unclear D gene. Germline CDR1 is SGHAT and CDR2 is FQNNGV. Trimming stripped 1 base from V and 4 bases from J, with 13 bases between. This CDR3 is 15 amino acids long. The CDR3, as DNA: TGTGCCAGCAGCTTAGTGGTCAGTCGTGGAGAGACCCAGTACTTC. Translated, it gives CASSLVVSRGETQYF.

This chain uses TRBV20-1 with TRBJ2-5; possible D gene TRBD2, 5 bases. Trimming left V 6 bases short and J 1 base short, with 15 bases between. The germline V gene has CDR1 DFQATT and CDR2 SNEGSKA (reference sequence). This CDR3 has 14 residues. For the CDR3, the DNA is TGCAGTGCGGGTTTGGCGGACTCCCAAGAGACCCAGTACTTC. It translates to CSAGLADSQETQYF.

This clonotype was observed a handful of times. The J gene is TRBJ2-2, the V gene TRBV4-1; TRBD1 or TRBD2 may be the D gene (5 bases each). From germline, CDR1 is MGHRA and CDR2 YSYEKL. This CDR3 spans 14 amino acids. Trimming removed 0 bases from V and 7 bases from J, with 9 bases in between. Here the CDR3 reads CASSQEGTGGELFF. The CDR3 DNA sequence: TGCGCCAGCAGCCAAGAAGGGACCGGCGGGGAGCTGTTTTTT.

The J gene is TRBJ1-2, the V gene TRBV6-1; 9 bases map to TRBD1. CDR3 size: 14 residues. From germline, CDR1 is MNHNS and CDR2 SASEGT. The trim removed 6 bases at V and 5 bases at J, leaving 7 bases unmatched. Written as DNA, the CDR3 is TGTGCCAGCAGACAGGGACAGGGCGAATATGGCTACACCTTC. Protein: CASRQGQGEYGYTF.

The chain couples TRBV5-1 to TRBJ2-7; D not resolved. Germline loops: CDR1 SGHRS, CDR2 YFSETQ. The V and J ends lost 0 bases and 2 bases respectively, with 6 bases between them. This CDR3 has 13 amino acids. The CDR3 here is CASSLVQPYEQYF. CDR3 sequence (DNA): TGCGCCAGCAGCTTGGTCCAACCCTACGAGCAGTACTTC.

This clonotype was counted between two and nine times. The chain employs TRBV19 and TRBJ2-2; 7 bases match TRBD1. Trimming removed 2 bases from V and 5 bases from J; junction bases left unmatched: 5. The CDR3 runs 15 residues. Germline lookup yields CDR1 LNHDA and CDR2 SQIVND (reference sequence). Written as DNA, the CDR3 is TGTGCCAGTAGTATAATCAGGGGGAAAACCGGGGAGCTGTTTTTT. Protein product: CASSIIRGKTGELFF.

V usage is TRBV5-1 and J usage is TRBJ2-7; TRBD2 matches 8 bases. From germline, CDR1 is SGHRS and CDR2 YFSETQ. The V segment lost 7 bases and the J segment 0 bases; nucleotides outside the gene matches: 9. The length of the CDR3 is 15 residues. The CDR3 DNA follows: TGCGCCAGCGTCTCTACTAGCGGCGGCTCCTACGAGCAGTACTTC. Translation gives CASVSTSGGSYEQYF.

V usage is TRBV20-1 and J usage is TRBJ1-2; 7 positions match TRBD1. The junction had 7 bases not matched to a gene; V was cut back by 2 bases and J by 4 bases. Per germline, CDR1 DFQATT and CDR2 SNEGSKA (reference sequence). The CDR3 extends over 14 amino acids. The CDR3 coding sequence is TGCAGTGCTAGACTAGGGACAGCCTTCTATGGCTACACCTTC. It is translated as CSARLGTAFYGYTF.

The chain employs TRBV27 and TRBJ2-7, with TRBD1 matching over 9 bases. This CDR3 contains 13 residues. Germline-derived CDR1 and CDR2 are MNHEY and SMNVEV (reference sequence). The V segment lost 4 bases and the J segment 9 bases; nucleotides outside the gene matches: 7. The chain's CDR3 is CASSYPGQGRQYF. CDR3 DNA: TGTGCCAGCAGTTACCCGGGACAGGGTAGGCAGTACTTC.

The chain links TRBV5-1 to TRBJ2-3, with 11 bases matching TRBD2. V shed 8 bases and J 4 bases; nucleotides not matched to a gene: 9. The CDR3 is 15 residues long. CDR1 is SGHRS, CDR2 YFSETQ, per germline. The CDR3 nucleotides are TGCGCCAGTGCTACTAGCGGGAGTTGGTCAGATACGCAGTATTTT. It codes for CASATSGSWSDTQYF.

The chain joins TRBV25-1 to TRBJ2-7; 7 bases fit TRBD2. With 2 bases clipped from V and 5 bases from J, the junction kept 9 bases outside the gene matches. Looked up from germline, CDR1 is MGHDK and CDR2 is SYGVNS. The CDR3 covers 15 residues. As DNA, the CDR3 is TGTGCCAGCAGTGAACTAAGGACCGGGAGGCACGAGCAGTACTTC. It specifies CASSELRTGRHEQYF.

V and J are TRBV4-1 and TRBJ2-7, with a possible D match to TRBD1 (5 bases). The CDR3 extends over 16 amino acids. Trimming shortened V by 0 bases and J by 2 bases, and 14 bases separated the two germline ends. Per the germline V gene, CDR1 is MGHRA and CDR2 is YSYEKL. The CDR3 reads CASSQDLETAAYEQYF. For the CDR3, the DNA is TGCGCCAGCAGCCAAGATCTGGAGACAGCCGCCTACGAGCAGTACTTC.

A few counts support this clonotype. The chain links TRBV5-1 to TRBJ1-2; the D gene is possibly TRBD1 (5 bases). The CDR3 extends over 13 amino acids. V dropped 4 bases and J dropped 4 bases, with 11 bases sitting between them. Germline CDR1 SGHRS, CDR2 YFSETQ. CDR3 protein: CASSRQGVYGYTF. The CDR3 DNA follows: TGCGCCAGCAGCCGGCAGGGAGTCTATGGCTACACCTTC.

V gene TRBV10-2 combines with J gene TRBJ2-3; 7 nucleotides match TRBD2. With V trimmed by 7 bases and J by 2 bases, 6 bases remained unmatched. CDR3 length: 14 residues. Germline CDR1 WSHSY, CDR2 SAAADI. The CDR3, as DNA: TGCGCCAGCACCGCTAGCGGAAACACAGATACGCAGTATTTT. Amino acids: CASTASGNTDTQYF.

V gene TRBV30 combines with J gene TRBJ2-7, with D maybe TRBD2 (6 bases). Trimming took off 3 bases at V and 2 bases at J, with 20 bases between the two ends. CDR1 and CDR2 from the germline V gene are GTSNPN and SVGIG (reference sequence). The CDR3 spans 16 residues. The chain's CDR3 is CAWRPGSGVLTYEQYF. CDR3 DNA: TGTGCCTGGAGGCCAGGTAGCGGAGTTCTTACCTACGAGCAGTACTTC.

The rearrangement joins TRBV3-1 to TRBJ1-3; no reliable D call. CDR1 LGHDT and CDR2 YNNKEL come from the germline V gene (reference sequence). The CDR3 has 14 amino acids. V lost 3 bases to trimming and J lost 4 bases, with 10 bases between them. The CDR3 loop is CASSHGEKGNTIYF. The CDR3 nucleotides read TGTGCCAGCAGCCACGGGGAGAAGGGAAACACCATATATTTT.

The chain employs TRBV27 and TRBJ1-1; D might be TRBD1 (5 bases). The germline V gene encodes CDR1 MNHEY and CDR2 SMNVEV (reference sequence). CDR3 length equals 15 residues. Trimming stripped 9 bases from V and 6 bases from J, with 23 bases between. Here the CDR3 DNA reads TGTGCCAGTACGAGACGGTCAGGGAGGGTCGCTGAAGCTTTCTTT. This codes for CASTRRSGRVAEAFF.